This entry lists 8 T cell receptor beta chains sequenced from one sample in a study of CD8 T cells in Susac syndrome (dated by TCRdb to between 2017 and 2020). The library came from the immunoSEQ multiplex PCR assay. RNA was extracted using the RNeasy kit, and about 0.45 to 1 ug of the RNA was reverse transcribed with random hexamers. TCRdb applied fastp at Q25 and MiXCR to the public reads, then kept only in-frame beta chains. A single entry per CDR3 protein holds the most common genes and DNA from its merged rows. The sample yields 150,000 to 200,000 distinct CDR3 sequences; nearly 95% were counted once. Of the sample, about 0.096% is held by the ten largest clones. Sample: CD4+ T cells from PBMCs. The receptor source for this set is a human donor with multiple sclerosis.

This chain links TRBV20-1 with TRBJ1-1; TRBD1 agrees at 7 bases. From germline, CDR1 is DFQATT and CDR2 SNEGSKA (reference sequence). CDR3 length equals 12 residues. V was clipped by 6 bases and J by 0 bases; unmatched bases: 1. CDR3 sequence: CSAQGMNTEAFF. The CDR3 DNA reads TGCAGTGCACAGGGGATGAACACTGAAGCTTTCTTT.

In DNA, the CDR3 is TGCAGTGTCAGAGGAAGGGGCAGCTTCACAGATACGCAGTATTTT. Translated: CSVRGRGSFTDTQYF. The chain uses TRBV20-1 and TRBJ2-3; the D gene is possibly TRBD1 (5 bases). Germline CDR1 is DFQATT and CDR2 is SNEGSKA (reference sequence). V was pared by 7 bases and J by 2 bases, with 19 bases between. CDR3 size: 15 residues.

The chain combines TRBV19 with TRBJ1-2, with D possibly being TRBD1 (6 bases). The CDR3 extends over 14 amino acids. Germline CDR1 is LNHDA and CDR2 is SQIVND (reference sequence). Trimming removed 4 bases at V and 8 bases at J, with 17 bases between. The CDR3 sequence is CASSTRDNFRGYTF. The DNA of the CDR3 is TGTGCCAGTAGTACAAGGGACAATTTTCGAGGCTACACCTTC.

V is TRBV6-1 and J is TRBJ1-6, with TRBD1 as a possible D gene (6 bases). With 9 bases removed from V and 7 bases from J, the gap between germline ends came to 10 bases. The CDR3 spans 12 residues. CDR1 MNHNS and CDR2 SASEGT come from the germline V gene. In nucleotides, the CDR3 is TGTGCCAGTAGGACAGAAAATTCACCCCTCCACTTT. Translation: CASRTENSPLHF.

The rearrangement uses TRBV20-1 and TRBJ2-5, with TRBD1 identical over 8 bases. Germline V gene data show CDR1 as DFQATT and CDR2 as SNEGSKA (reference sequence). The CDR3 loop spans 15 amino acids. Germline trimming cut 4 bases from V and 1 base from J; bases unmatched to any gene: 8. This CDR3 reads CSATSLGQVQETQYF. CDR3 DNA sequence: TGCAGTGCTACTTCTTTGGGACAGGTCCAAGAGACCCAGTACTTC.

This rearrangement joins TRBV3-1 to TRBJ2-2; D may be TRBD1 (5 bases). Germline V gives CDR1 LGHDT, CDR2 YNNKEL (reference sequence). The CDR3 spans 18 residues. The germline V and J ends were trimmed by 2 bases and 5 bases, with 21 bases remaining between them. The CDR3 reads CASSQFQGISGVTGELFF. CDR3 DNA sequence: TGTGCCAGCAGCCAATTCCAGGGTATCAGTGGGGTGACCGGGGAGCTGTTTTTT.

V is TRBV18 and J is TRBJ2-1; 7 nucleotides line up with TRBD2. CDR3 length: 15 amino acids. The germline gives CDR1 KGHSH, CDR2 LQKENI. After removal of 3 bases from V and 5 bases from J, the junction contained 7 bases not matched to a gene. CDR3 residues: CASSPRLSGDNEQFF. The CDR3 DNA reads as TGTGCCAGCTCACCGAGACTAAGCGGGGACAATGAGCAGTTCTTC.

This chain joins TRBV12-5 and TRBJ1-1, with a tentative D call TRBD1 (5 bases). Germline values: CDR1 LGHNT, CDR2 FRNRAP. The V end lost 5 bases, the J end lost 4 bases, and 11 bases lay between the germline ends. The CDR3 has 13 residues. The chain's CDR3 is CASGPGRVTEAFF. The CDR3 DNA reads as TGTGCTAGTGGTCCGGGACGAGTCACTGAAGCTTTCTTT. Full variable domain (rest looked up from reference TRBV12-5 and TRBJ1-1): DARVTQTPRHKVTEMGQEVTMRCQPILGHNTVFWYRQTMMQGLELLAYFRNRAPLDDSGMPKDRFSAEMPDATLATLKIQPSEPRDSAVYFCASGPGRVTEAFFGQGTRLTVV.